The text below deals with one T cell receptor (beta chain). Per the germline V gene, CDR1 is LNHDA and CDR2 is SQIVND (reference sequence). Trimming left V 6 bases short and J 1 base short, with 7 bases between. The length of the CDR3 is 13 residues. The sample belongs to a study of blood T cell repertoires in COVID-19. Study-level information: From the United States, Italy and Spain came samples of acute and convalescent COVID-19. T cells, B-cell-depleted T cells, or PBMCs provided the cDNA or gDNA that served as material.

As handled by the study authors: Reference gene primer amplification yielded estimated nucleated cell counts. Produced via immunoSEQ multiplex PCR; TCRdb's table is partial and in-frame only. That table is the source of V, J and clone size, and D and trimming were worked out from the DNA. Of 15,000 to 20,000 clones in the sample, about 90% were seen once. Sequenced input: peripheral blood. The sequence was collected from a man aged 60-69 years with active COVID-19. This chain uses TRBV19 with TRBJ1-5; maybe TRBD1 (6 bases). In DNA form, the CDR3 reads TGTGCCAGTAGGACAGGAAGCAATCAGCCCCAGCATTTT. It codes for CASRTGSNQPQHF.